These 18 T cell receptor beta chains share one sample of origin, sequenced in a study of blood T cell repertoires in COVID-19. Using immunoSEQ multiplex PCR, the repertoire was profiled, and TCRdb retains in-frame clones only, with some absent. The sample records around 180,000 clones, roughly 76% being singletons. Input material: peripheral blood. These receptors were obtained from a woman older than 75 with COVID-19, enrolled during active disease.

The CDR3 nucleotides are TGTGCCAGCAGCTTGGTTAGTGGTGAAGCTTTCTTT. This encodes CASSLVSGEAFF. The V and J genes are TRBV5-6 and TRBJ1-1; D is uncertain. Germline loops: CDR1 SGHDT, CDR2 YYEEEE. V gave up 0 bases and J gave up 7 bases, with 7 bases separating them. The CDR3 sequence is 12 residues long. Supplemented by reference TRBV5-6 and TRBJ1-1, the full variable domain reads DAGVTQSPTHLIKTRGQQVTLRCSPKSGHDTVSWYQQALGQGPQFIFQYYEEEERQRGNFPDRFSGHQFPNYSSELNVNALLLGDSALYLCASSLVSGEAFFGQGTRLTVV.

The V and J genes are TRBV5-1 and TRBJ1-1; D gene uncertain. CDR3 length: 14 residues. V was trimmed by 1 base and J by 5 bases, leaving 12 bases between them. In germline, CDR1 is SGHRS, CDR2 YFSETQ. CDR3: CASSLFWTGTEAFF. The CDR3, as DNA: TGCGCCAGCAGCTTGTTTTGGACTGGAACTGAAGCTTTCTTT.

The chain employs TRBV7-3 and TRBJ1-1, with D perhaps TRBD1 (6 bases). The V gene's germline CDR1 is SGHTA and CDR2 FQGTGA. Trimming shortened V by 1 base and J by 4 bases, and 13 bases separated the two germline ends. This CDR3 comprises 15 residues. CDR3: CASSLNGGSGTEAFF. The CDR3 DNA follows: TGTGCCAGCAGCTTAAATGGGGGCTCGGGCACTGAAGCTTTCTTT.

This clone was detected a few times. The genes are TRBV27 and TRBJ1-2, with D unresolved. There are 11 residues in the CDR3. Germline loops: CDR1 MNHEY, CDR2 SMNVEV (reference sequence). V lost 7 bases and J lost 12, with 15 bases in between. The CDR3: CASTSDQQDTF. The CDR3 DNA reads TGTGCCAGCACTTCCGACCAGCAGGACACCTTC.

This clone occurred a few times. The V call is TRBV5-1, the J call TRBJ1-1; D may be TRBD1 (6 bases). This CDR3 comprises 15 residues. The germline CDR1 and CDR2 sequences are SGHRS and YFSETQ. V was trimmed by 4 bases and J by 3 bases, leaving 16 bases between them. CDR3 sequence (DNA): TGCGCCAGCAGCGTACAGGGCCCCCGGGACACTGAAGCTTTCTTT. Protein: CASSVQGPRDTEAFF.

The CDR3 DNA is TGTGCCAGCAGTTTATCCTTTGTTAGGGGTTGGGAGACCCAGTACTTC. It encodes CASSLSFVRGWETQYF. V and J are TRBV27 and TRBJ2-5; tentatively, D is TRBD1 (5 bases). CDR1 is MNHEY, CDR2 SMNVEV, per germline (reference sequence). The CDR3 is 16 residues long. V dropped 0 bases and J dropped 5 bases, with 16 bases sitting between them.

V gene TRBV5-6 combines with J gene TRBJ2-7; D unclear. The CDR3 is 14 amino acids. CDR1 and CDR2 from the germline V gene are SGHDT and YYEEEE. V was trimmed by 1 base and J by 4 bases, leaving 12 bases between them. In DNA, the CDR3 is TGTGCCAGCAGCTTGATAGAGAACCCGTACGAGCAGTACTTC. It is translated as CASSLIENPYEQYF.

This clone was recorded once. The chain recombines TRBV5-4 with TRBJ2-4, with 10 bases that match TRBD2. With 2 bases clipped from V and 10 bases from J, the junction kept 6 bases outside the gene matches. Germline CDR1 and CDR2: SGHNT and YYREEE (reference sequence). The CDR3 contains 14 residues. The CDR3 is CASSFGLAAEIQYF. The DNA for the CDR3 is TGTGCCAGCAGCTTCGGACTAGCGGCTGAAATTCAGTACTTC.

V gene TRBV19 combines with J gene TRBJ2-7; no clear D. CDR1 is LNHDA, CDR2 SQIVND, per germline (reference sequence). This CDR3 has 13 amino acids. Trimming took off 4 bases at V and 5 bases at J, with 12 bases between the two ends. CDR3 region: CASSTPYGDEQYF. DNA of the CDR3: TGTGCCAGTAGTACCCCTTATGGAGACGAGCAGTACTTC.

V gene TRBV3-1 (or the pseudogene TRBV3-2) combines with J gene TRBJ2-5; TRBD1 matches at 10 bases. This CDR3 is built from 17 residues. Germline CDR1 and CDR2: LGHDT and YNNKEL (reference sequence). With V trimmed by 3 bases and J by 5 bases, 12 bases remained unmatched. CDR3 DNA sequence: TGTGCCAGCAGCCACGGGCGGGACAGGGGCATGTGGGAGACCCAGTACTTC. Translating gives CASSHGRDRGMWETQYF.

J is TRBJ1-2 and V is TRBV20-1, with D maybe TRBD1 (5 bases). The germline V gene encodes CDR1 DFQATT and CDR2 SNEGSKA (reference sequence). The CDR3 loop spans 15 amino acids. V was pared by 3 bases and J by 4 bases, with 18 bases between. The CDR3 region is CSASLGGVAPYGYTF. The CDR3 DNA reads as TGCAGTGCTAGTTTAGGAGGGGTTGCCCCCTATGGCTACACCTTC.

This clone occurred once. This chain uses TRBV19 with TRBJ1-2, with TRBD1 matching 7 bases. The V gene's germline CDR1 is LNHDA and CDR2 SQIVND (reference sequence). This CDR3 comprises 15 residues. The J segment lost 4 bases and the V segment lost 7 bases, leaving 12 bases of the junction unmatched. The CDR3 protein is CASTPFTGDVYGYTF. Here the CDR3 DNA reads TGTGCCAGTACCCCATTTACAGGGGACGTCTATGGCTACACCTTC.

The chain joins TRBV13 to TRBJ2-1, with 9 bases matching TRBD1. The CDR3 sequence is 15 residues long. With V trimmed by 5 bases and J by 7 bases, 9 bases remained unmatched. Germline CDR1 is PRHDT and CDR2 is FYEKMQ (reference sequence). In DNA form, the CDR3 reads TGTGCCAGCAGCACGCCGGGACAGGGTGTAAATGAGCAGTTCTTC. Translated, it gives CASSTPGQGVNEQFF. The full variable domain, completed using reference TRBV13 and TRBJ2-1, is AAGVIQSPRHLIKEKRETATLKCYPIPRHDTVYWYQQGPGQDPQFLISFYEKMQSDKGSIPDRFSAQQFSDYHSELNMSSLELGDSALYFCASSTPGQGVNEQFFGPGTRLTVL.

The genes are TRBV7-9 and TRBJ1-1; tentatively, D is TRBD1 (6 bases). The CDR3 length is 12 residues. Trimming left V 4 bases short and J 5 bases short, with 8 bases between. The germline CDR1 and CDR2 sequences are SEHNR and FQNEAQ (reference sequence). CDR3 sequence reads: CASSSRGTEAFF. In DNA, the CDR3 is TGTGCCAGCAGCTCCAGGGGTACTGAAGCTTTCTTT.

A few counts support this clone. V gene TRBV29-1 combines with J gene TRBJ2-2; 8 bases fit TRBD1. The germline CDR1 and CDR2 sequences are SQVTM and ANQGSEA. The CDR3 has 15 residues. The trim removed 4 bases at V and 1 base at J, leaving 5 bases unmatched. The DNA of the CDR3 is TGCAGCGTTGGGCCCGGGACAGGGAACACCGGGGAGCTGTTTTTT. This translates into CSVGPGTGNTGELFF.

The chain joins TRBV6-6 to TRBJ1-2; D is ambiguous. V lost 5 bases, J lost 6 bases, and 10 bases lay in between. This CDR3 has 12 amino acids. Germline CDR1 MNHNY, CDR2 SVGAGI (reference sequence). CDR3 sequence (DNA): TGTGCCAGCAGTAACAACCGGGATGGCTACACCTTC. This encodes CASSNNRDGYTF.

The chain joins TRBV5-6 to TRBJ1-5, with D maybe TRBD1 (6 bases). V lost 3 bases, J lost 0 bases, and 16 bases lay in between. Germline V CDR1 and CDR2: SGHDT, YYEEEE. CDR3 length: 17 residues. For the CDR3, the DNA is TGTGCCAGCAGCTCCTTTCGACAGGATTATAGCAATCAGCCCCAGCATTTT. Translation gives CASSSFRQDYSNQPQHF. The full variable domain, its missing parts supplied by reference TRBV5-6 and TRBJ1-5, is DAGVTQSPTHLIKTRGQQVTLRCSPKSGHDTVSWYQQALGQGPQFIFQYYEEEERQRGNFPDRFSGHQFPNYSSELNVNALLLGDSALYLCASSSFRQDYSNQPQHFGDGTRLSIL.

The rearrangement links TRBV27 to TRBJ2-7, with a possible D match to TRBD2 (6 bases). Germline V gene lookup returns CDR1 MNHEY and CDR2 SMNVEV (reference sequence). CDR3 length equals 14 residues. The germline V and J ends were trimmed by 6 bases and 2 bases, with 14 bases remaining between them. This chain's CDR3 is CASRFGGSPYEQYF. CDR3 sequence (DNA): TGTGCCAGCAGGTTCGGGGGATCCCCCTACGAGCAGTACTTC.